Sequencing of this T cell receptor (beta chain) was carried out in a study of blood T cell repertoires in COVID-19. Clones were sequenced by immunoSEQ multiplex PCR, and TCRdb holds only the in-frame ones, with some missing. The sample contains about 69,000 clones, roughly 90% of which appear only once. J gave up 10 bases and V 3 bases, and 14 bases lay outside the gene matches. The CDR3 extends over 17 amino acids. CDR1 and CDR2 from the germline V gene are SEHNR and FQNEAQ (reference sequence). Sequencing was performed on peripheral blood. The rearrangement joins TRBV7-9 to TRBJ1-6, with 8 bases lining up with TRBD1. This TCR was sampled from a man younger than 40 with acute or convalescent COVID-19. The CDR3: CASSFFAGTGGNSPLHF. The CDR3 nucleotides read TGTGCCAGCAGCTTTTTTGCCGGGACAGGAGGTAACTCACCCCTCCACTTT.